This TCR beta chain was documented in a study of T-cell reconstitution after alpha-beta-depleted transplantation in children. General study points: From surviving recipient T cells and thymic progenitors came the high day-60 TCRbeta diversity observed in some patients. Expanded clones from the graft, numbering several hundred, reportedly supplied alpha-beta T cells about two months after transplant. A year had passed since transplant, and T-cell counts and diversity by then came mostly from newly produced T cells.

In regard to this clonotype: Its antigen is unknown.

J gave up 6 bases and V 6 bases, and 4 bases lay outside the gene matches. This CDR3 spans 14 amino acids. Unique molecular identifiers featured in how the TCRbeta library was prepared. A single record per CDR3 protein comes from TCRdb applying MiXCR to the PCR reads. The data show under 250,000 distinct CDR3 sequences, approximately 6.9% seen once. The rearrangement links TRBV12-3 or TRBV12-4 to TRBJ2-4, with TRBD1 matching over 11 bases. The material sequenced was PBMCs, taken before TCRalphabeta/CD19-depleted stem cell transplant. The receptor was isolated from a boy between 2 and 10 years old with acute lymphoblastic leukemia, due to receive a stem cell transplant. CDR3 in amino acids: CASRLGTGGNIQYF. CDR3 coding DNA: TGTGCCAGCAGGCTTGGGACAGGGGGAAACATTCAGTACTTC.